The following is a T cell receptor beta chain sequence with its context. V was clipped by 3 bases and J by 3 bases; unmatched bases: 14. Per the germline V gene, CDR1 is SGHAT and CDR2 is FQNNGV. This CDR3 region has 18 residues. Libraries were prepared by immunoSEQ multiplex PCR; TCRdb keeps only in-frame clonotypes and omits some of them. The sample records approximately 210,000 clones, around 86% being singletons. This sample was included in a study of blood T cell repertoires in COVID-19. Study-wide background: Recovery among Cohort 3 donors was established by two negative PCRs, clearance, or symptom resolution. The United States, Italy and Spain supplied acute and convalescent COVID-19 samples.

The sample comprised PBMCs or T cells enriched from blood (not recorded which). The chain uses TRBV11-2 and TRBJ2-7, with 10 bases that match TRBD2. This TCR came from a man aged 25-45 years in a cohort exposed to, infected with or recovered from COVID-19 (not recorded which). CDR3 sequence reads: CASSFYLAGVSSYYEQYF. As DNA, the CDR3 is TGTGCCAGCAGCTTCTACCTAGCGGGAGTGTCCTCCTACTACGAGCAGTACTTC. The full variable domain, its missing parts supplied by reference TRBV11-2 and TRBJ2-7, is EAGVAQSPRYKIIEKRQSVAFWCNPISGHATLYWYQQILGQGPKLLIQFQNNGVVDDSQLPKDRFSAERLKGVDSTLKIQPAKLEDSAVYLCASSFYLAGVSSYYEQYFGPGTRLTVT.